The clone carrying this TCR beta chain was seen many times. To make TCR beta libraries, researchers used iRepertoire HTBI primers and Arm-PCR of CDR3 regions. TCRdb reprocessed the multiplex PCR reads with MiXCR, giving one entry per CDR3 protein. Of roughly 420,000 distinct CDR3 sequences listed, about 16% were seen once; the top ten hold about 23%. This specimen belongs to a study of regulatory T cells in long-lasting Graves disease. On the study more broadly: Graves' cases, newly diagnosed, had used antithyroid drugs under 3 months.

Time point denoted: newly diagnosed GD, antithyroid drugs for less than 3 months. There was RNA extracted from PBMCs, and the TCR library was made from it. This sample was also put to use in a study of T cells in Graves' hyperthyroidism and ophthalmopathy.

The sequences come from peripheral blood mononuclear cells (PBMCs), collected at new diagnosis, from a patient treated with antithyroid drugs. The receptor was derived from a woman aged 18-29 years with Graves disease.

CDR3 residues: CASSRTSGGNEQFF. The CDR3 DNA follows: TGTGCCAGCAGCAGAACTAGCGGGGGGAATGAGCAGTTCTTC. V gene TRBV6-2 or TRBV6-3 combines with J gene TRBJ2-1; 12 nucleotides match TRBD2. This CDR3 is 14 amino acids long. Losses at the gene ends were 6 bases for V and 7 bases for J; bases not matched to a gene: 4. The germline CDR1 and CDR2 sequences are MNHEY and SVGEGT.